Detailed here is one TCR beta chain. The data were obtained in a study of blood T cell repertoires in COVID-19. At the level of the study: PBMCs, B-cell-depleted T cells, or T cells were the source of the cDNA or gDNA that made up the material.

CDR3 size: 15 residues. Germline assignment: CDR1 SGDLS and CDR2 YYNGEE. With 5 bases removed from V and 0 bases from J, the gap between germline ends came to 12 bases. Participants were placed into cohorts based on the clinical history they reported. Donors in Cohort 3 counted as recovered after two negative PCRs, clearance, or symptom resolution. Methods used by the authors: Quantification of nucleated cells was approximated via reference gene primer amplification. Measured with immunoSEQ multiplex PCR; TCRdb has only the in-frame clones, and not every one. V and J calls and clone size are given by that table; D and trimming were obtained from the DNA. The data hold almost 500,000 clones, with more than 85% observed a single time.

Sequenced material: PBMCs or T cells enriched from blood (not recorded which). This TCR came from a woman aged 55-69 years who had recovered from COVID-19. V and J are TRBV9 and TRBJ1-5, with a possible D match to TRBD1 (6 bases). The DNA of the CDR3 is TGTGCCAGCAGTGAGGGGGTATCTAGCAATCAGCCCCAGCATTTT. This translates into CASSEGVSSNQPQHF.